The 9 T cell receptor beta chains reported below all come from one sample, sequenced in a study of Graves' ophthalmopathy and Graves' hyperthyroidism. Amplified material comprised TCR beta CDR3 regions derived from RNA transcripts. HTBI primers were used in a first-round RT-PCR, which preceded a second-round multiplex PCR. Each CDR3 protein gets one entry after TCRdb re-called the multiplex PCR reads with MiXCR. The data hold under 350,000 distinct CDR3 sequences, with under 20% observed a single time. Material: peripheral blood. All receptors come from an adult man with Graves' ophthalmopathy.

This clonotype was observed a single time. The CDR3 here is CASSLFDVNTEAFF. The CDR3 bases are TGTGCCAGCAGTTTATTCGACGTGAACACTGAAGCTTTCTTT. The chain links TRBV12-3 or TRBV12-4 to TRBJ1-1; D gene unclear. The CDR3 sequence is 14 residues long. Trimming took 2 bases from V and 0 from J, leaving 7 bases between them.

This clonotype was counted many times. The rearrangement joins TRBV6-2 or TRBV6-3 to TRBJ1-1; 12 nucleotides align to TRBD1. V shed 0 bases and J 2 bases; nucleotides not matched to a gene: 7. This CDR3 region has 18 residues. CDR1 and CDR2 from the germline V gene are MNHEY and SVGEGT. CDR3 coding DNA: TGTGCCAGCAGTTACTCGCGGGACAGGGGGCTGATTAACACTGAAGCTTTCTTT. It encodes CASSYSRDRGLINTEAFF.

The J gene is TRBJ2-4, the V gene TRBV6-5; perhaps TRBD1 as D (5 bases). The CDR3 has 15 residues. Germline V CDR1 and CDR2: MNHEY, SVGAGI. Between the trimmed V and J ends, which lost 4 bases and 1 base, there was a span of 11 bases. The CDR3, as DNA: TGTGCCAGCAGTTCGCCAGGGTCGGCCAAAAACATTCAGTACTTC. Translating gives CASSSPGSAKNIQYF.

This clonotype was counted ten times or more. The chain joins TRBV9 to TRBJ2-5; maybe TRBD1 (5 bases). The germline gives CDR1 SGDLS, CDR2 YYNGEE. Trimming took 0 bases from V and 5 from J, leaving 17 bases between them. The CDR3 totals 16 residues. CDR3 DNA: TGTGCCAGCAGCGTAGAGGGGTGGACCCTAGGGGAGACCCAGTACTTC. Translation gives CASSVEGWTLGETQYF.

There are many counts of this clonotype. This sequence joins TRBV11-2 and TRBJ1-2, with a weak D call TRBD1 (6 bases). The CDR3 covers 12 residues. The V and J ends lost 5 bases and 12 bases respectively, with 16 bases between them. Germline-derived CDR1 and CDR2 are SGHAT and FQNNGV. DNA for the CDR3: TGTGCCAGCAGCCGAGATACAGGGATCCACACCTTC. Its translation is CASSRDTGIHTF. The full variable domain, rest sourced from reference TRBV11-2 and TRBJ1-2, is EAGVAQSPRYKIIEKRQSVAFWCNPISGHATLYWYQQILGQGPKLLIQFQNNGVVDDSQLPKDRFSAERLKGVDSTLKIQPAKLEDSAVYLCASSRDTGIHTFGSGTRLTVV.

This clonotype was seen repeatedly, ten times or more. The chain employs TRBV2 and TRBJ2-5; D not certain. This CDR3 spans 13 amino acids. Germline CDR1 reads SNHLY; CDR2 reads FYNNEI. Trimming took 6 bases from V and 2 from J, leaving 10 bases between them. CDR3 protein: CASRMGRQETQYF. CDR3 DNA: TGTGCCAGCAGGATGGGCAGACAAGAGACCCAGTACTTC. Based on the CDR3 plus reference TRBV2 and TRBJ2-5, the full variable domain is EPEVTQTPSHQVTQMGQEVILRCVPISNHLYFYWYRQILGQKVEFLVSFYNNEISEKSEIFDDQFSVERPDGSNFTLKIRSTKLEDSAMYFCASRMGRQETQYFGPGTRLLVL.

This clonotype occurred many times. This chain links TRBV24-1 with TRBJ2-7; D is undetermined. V lost 4 bases and J 0 bases, leaving 9 bases between the germline ends. This CDR3 has 14 amino acids. CDR1 and CDR2 from the germline V gene are KGHDR and SFDVKD. CDR3 residues: CATSERLGSYEQYF. DNA for the CDR3: TGTGCCACCAGTGAAAGACTGGGCTCCTACGAGCAGTACTTC.

The sample holds many counts of this clonotype. The chain couples TRBV29-1 to TRBJ1-1, with D possibly being TRBD1 (5 bases). The CDR3 is 14 residues long. V lost 6 bases and J lost 5, with 19 bases in between. Germline assignment: CDR1 SQVTM and CDR2 ANQGSEA. The CDR3 DNA sequence: TGCAGCGTGGCCGGGACGCAAGGGTGGACTGAAGCTTTCTTT. This encodes CSVAGTQGWTEAFF.

This clonotype was recorded many times. The rearrangement links TRBV6-5 to TRBJ1-5; D not resolved. Germline V gene data show CDR1 as MNHEY and CDR2 as SVGAGI. This CDR3 comprises 13 residues. Deletions cut 2 bases from V and 4 bases from J, with 6 bases between. The CDR3 reads CASSYAENQPQHF. Written as DNA, the CDR3 is TGTGCCAGCAGTTACGCAGAAAATCAGCCCCAGCATTTT.